One sample yielded the 19 T cell receptor beta chains listed below, sequenced in a study of blood T cell repertoires in COVID-19. The method was immunoSEQ multiplex PCR; TCRdb's version includes in-frame clones alone and lacks a portion of them. The table includes 70,000 to 90,000 clones, approximately 90% detected once. Sequenced material: peripheral blood. These receptors came from a human donor in a cohort sampled during active COVID-19.

This sequence joins TRBV9 and TRBJ2-1; 12 nucleotides match TRBD2. This CDR3 spans 16 amino acids. CDR1 is SGDLS and CDR2 is YYNGEE in the germline V gene. Trimming took 3 bases from V and 3 from J; bases not matched to a gene: 4. The CDR3 protein is CASSEGLAGVYNEQFF. In DNA form, the CDR3 reads TGTGCCAGCAGCGAGGGACTAGCGGGCGTCTACAATGAGCAGTTCTTC.

The J gene is TRBJ2-4, the V gene TRBV6-1, with D perhaps matching TRBD2 (7 bases). The CDR3 length is 16 residues. The germline V and J ends were trimmed by 4 bases and 3 bases, with 16 bases remaining between them. Per germline, CDR1 MNHNS and CDR2 SASEGT. The CDR3 region is CASSVGGAGGKNIQYF. DNA of the CDR3: TGTGCCAGCAGTGTGGGGGGGGCAGGAGGCAAAAACATTCAGTACTTC.

The chain uses TRBV5-1 and TRBJ1-2, with TRBD1 identical over 12 bases. V lost 5 bases and J lost 8; bases outside the gene matches: 1. The CDR3 has 12 amino acids. Germline V CDR1 and CDR2: SGHRS, YFSETQ. The CDR3 DNA reads TGCGCCAGCAGGGGGACAGGGGGCGGCTACACCTTC. Residues: CASRGTGGGYTF. The full variable domain, in which reference TRBV5-1 and TRBJ1-2 provide the parts outside the CDR3, is KAGVTQTPRYLIKTRGQQVTLSCSPISGHRSVSWYQQTPGQGLQFLFEYFSETQRNKGNFPGRFSGRQFSNSRSEMNVSTLELGDSALYLCASRGTGGGYTFGSGTRLTVV.

This sequence joins TRBV2 and TRBJ1-1; 9 positions agree with TRBD1. The CDR3 runs 13 residues. V dropped 6 bases and J dropped 10; count of bases not matched to a gene: 9. Germline CDR1 SNHLY, CDR2 FYNNEI. CDR3 coding DNA: TGTGCCAGCAGGGTTACAGGGGGCGCGGGAGCTTTCTTT. This translates into CASRVTGGAGAFF. The full variable domain, with the rest looked up from reference TRBV2 and TRBJ1-1, is EPEVTQTPSHQVTQMGQEVILRCVPISNHLYFYWYRQILGQKVEFLVSFYNNEISEKSEIFDDQFSVERPDGSNFTLKIRSTKLEDSAMYFCASRVTGGAGAFFGQGTRLTVV.

The CDR3 protein is CASSIPGTDTQYF. The CDR3 nucleotides are TGTGCCAGTAGTATCCCCGGGACAGATACGCAGTATTTT. This chain uses TRBV19 with TRBJ2-3, with D uncertain. The germline V gene has CDR1 LNHDA and CDR2 SQIVND (reference sequence). V dropped 3 bases and J dropped 3 bases, with 7 bases sitting between them. The CDR3 length is 13 residues. Filled out from reference TRBV19 and TRBJ2-3, the complete variable domain reads DGGITQSPKYLFRKEGQNVTLSCEQNLNHDAMYWYRQDPGQGLRLIYYSQIVNDFQKGDIAEGYSVSREKKESFPLTVTSAQKNPTAFYLCASSIPGTDTQYFGPGTRLTVL.

This chain joins TRBV7-8 and TRBJ2-7; 13 nucleotides agree with TRBD2. The ends lost 4 bases at V and 7 bases at J; junction bases unmatched: 10. Germline-derived CDR1 and CDR2 are SGHVS and FQNEAQ. This CDR3 is 16 amino acids long. The CDR3 region has the DNA TGTGCCAGCAGCTCCTTTACTAGCGGGGGGGGACGGGAGCAGTACTTC. The encoded protein is CASSSFTSGGGREQYF.

The chain employs TRBV9 and TRBJ2-1, with TRBD2 identical over 9 bases. The CDR3 extends over 16 amino acids. Germline V gene lookup returns CDR1 SGDLS and CDR2 YYNGEE. V gave up 0 bases and J gave up 5 bases; unmatched junction bases: 6. The CDR3 protein is CASSVAVGGGDNEQFF. The CDR3 region has the DNA TGTGCCAGCAGCGTAGCGGTGGGCGGGGGGGACAATGAGCAGTTCTTC.

V gene TRBV5-8 combines with J gene TRBJ2-7; a weak D match, TRBD1 (6 bases). Germline V gene sequence: CDR1 SGHTS, CDR2 YDEGEE. The CDR3 is 16 residues long. The V and J ends lost 2 bases and 4 bases respectively, with 19 bases between them. CDR3 residues: CASSFVVRMGAYEQYF. The CDR3 DNA reads TGTGCCAGCAGCTTTGTTGTTCGCATGGGGGCATACGAGCAGTACTTC.

This chain links TRBV5-1 with TRBJ2-2; 7 bases are a match to TRBD2. Germline CDR1 is SGHRS and CDR2 is YFSETQ. V lost 1 base and J lost 1; bases outside the gene matches: 4. CDR3 size: 16 residues. CDR3 DNA: TGCGCCAGCAGCTTGCGGGGGGATGGGAACACCGGGGAGCTGTTTTTT. Translating it yields CASSLRGDGNTGELFF. Full variable domain (missing parts from reference TRBV5-1 and TRBJ2-2): KAGVTQTPRYLIKTRGQQVTLSCSPISGHRSVSWYQQTPGQGLQFLFEYFSETQRNKGNFPGRFSGRQFSNSRSEMNVSTLELGDSALYLCASSLRGDGNTGELFFGEGSRLTVL.

For this clone: A read error may account for a junction end that differs from germline. The V call is TRBV20-1, the J call TRBJ1-1; the D gene is possibly TRBD1 (6 bases). CDR3 length equals 11 residues. Germline V gene lookup returns CDR1 DFQATT and CDR2 SNEGSKA (reference sequence). The CDR3 DNA sequence: TGCAGTGCCGAAAAAGGACAGTCCATCGTCTTT. Residues: CSAEKGQSIVF.

This chain uses TRBV5-4 with TRBJ2-1; perhaps TRBD2 as D (6 bases). Germline V gene lookup returns CDR1 SGHNT and CDR2 YYREEE (reference sequence). This CDR3 is built from 14 residues. V lost 2 bases to trimming and J lost 15 bases, with 21 bases between them. CDR3 residues: CASSFMEHSSVWFF. The CDR3, as DNA: TGTGCCAGCAGCTTTATGGAACACTCTAGCGTATGGTTCTTC.

This chain connects TRBV5-1 to TRBJ1-2, with 9 bases matching TRBD1. The CDR3 loop spans 15 amino acids. The J segment lost 2 bases and the V segment lost 4 bases, leaving 6 bases of the junction unmatched. Germline CDR1 SGHRS, CDR2 YFSETQ. The CDR3 nucleotides are TGCGCCAGCAGCACCCGACAGGGGGGAAACTATGGCTACACCTTC. This translates into CASSTRQGGNYGYTF.

This clone was found once. This chain uses TRBV6-5 with TRBJ2-3; D is unresolved. V was trimmed by 5 bases and J by 5 bases, leaving 11 bases between them. The CDR3 runs 13 residues. Looked up from germline, CDR1 is MNHEY and CDR2 is SVGAGI. The CDR3 region is CASSLLFGDTQYF. CDR3 nucleotides: TGTGCCAGCAGTCTCCTCTTCGGAGATACGCAGTATTTT.

The J gene is TRBJ2-2, the V gene TRBV5-1; D ambiguous. V was trimmed by 0 bases and J by 3 bases, leaving 6 bases between them. Germline V CDR1 and CDR2: SGHRS, YFSETQ. The length of the CDR3 is 14 residues. CDR3 sequence: CASSLDPDTGELFF. The DNA of the CDR3 is TGCGCCAGCAGCTTGGACCCAGACACCGGGGAGCTGTTTTTT.

This clone has only one observation. This sequence joins TRBV9 and TRBJ2-7; D is uncertain. V was clipped by 0 bases and J by 6 bases, with 13 bases between them. The V gene's germline CDR1 is SGDLS and CDR2 YYNGEE. The CDR3 runs to 14 residues. Here the CDR3 reads CASSVGAELGEQYF. The DNA for the CDR3 is TGTGCCAGCAGCGTAGGGGCAGAGCTGGGCGAGCAGTACTTC.

This chain links TRBV6-2 or TRBV6-3 with TRBJ2-3; unclear D gene. The CDR3 length is 14 residues. Germline V gene lookup returns CDR1 MNHEY and CDR2 SVGEGT. V shed 6 bases and J shed 0 bases, with 10 bases lying between them. The CDR3 DNA sequence: TGTGCCAGCAGCCGCTCTACTAGCACAGATACGCAGTATTTT. This gives the protein CASSRSTSTDTQYF.

The chain has TRBV7-8 and TRBJ1-6; D uncertain. The ends were cut back, 1 base at V and 10 bases at J, with 17 bases in the middle. CDR3 length equals 16 residues. The germline CDR1 and CDR2 sequences are SGHVS and FQNEAQ. The CDR3 protein is CASSLGTGRSDSPLHF. CDR3 DNA: TGTGCCAGCAGCTTAGGTACGGGAAGGTCGGACTCACCCCTCCACTTT.

This clone has only one observation. V is TRBV24-1 and J is TRBJ2-1; 9 bases line up with TRBD1. Losses at the gene ends were 10 bases for V and 6 bases for J; bases not matched to a gene: 9. Germline-derived CDR1 and CDR2 are KGHDR and SFDVKD. This CDR3 has 14 residues. CDR3 sequence reads: CATSDRGFSNEQFF. CDR3 nucleotides: TGTGCCACATCGGACAGGGGATTCTCCAATGAGCAGTTCTTC.

The rearrangement joins TRBV10-3 to TRBJ2-7; 10 positions agree with TRBD1. The CDR3 consists of 14 residues. Germline CDR1 reads ENHRY; CDR2 reads SYGVKD. The V and J ends lost 6 bases and 3 bases, in that order; junction bases with no gene match: 5. CDR3 residues: CAIRPGQGFYEQYF. Here the CDR3 DNA reads TGTGCCATCAGACCGGGACAGGGGTTCTACGAGCAGTACTTC.